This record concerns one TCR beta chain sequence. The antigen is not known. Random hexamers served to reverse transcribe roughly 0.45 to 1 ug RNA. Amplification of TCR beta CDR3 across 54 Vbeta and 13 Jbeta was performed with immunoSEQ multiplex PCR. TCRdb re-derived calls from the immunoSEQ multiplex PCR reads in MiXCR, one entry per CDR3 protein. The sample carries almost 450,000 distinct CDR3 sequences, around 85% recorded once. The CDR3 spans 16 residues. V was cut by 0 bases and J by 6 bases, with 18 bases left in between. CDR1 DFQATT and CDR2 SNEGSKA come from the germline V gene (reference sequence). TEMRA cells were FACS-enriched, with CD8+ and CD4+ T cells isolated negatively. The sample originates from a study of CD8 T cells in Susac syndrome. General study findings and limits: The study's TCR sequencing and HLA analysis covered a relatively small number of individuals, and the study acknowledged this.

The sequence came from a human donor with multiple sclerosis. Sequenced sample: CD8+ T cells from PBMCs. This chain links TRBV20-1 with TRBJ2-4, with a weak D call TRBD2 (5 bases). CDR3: CSARDQERYSGNIQYF. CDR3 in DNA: TGCAGTGCTAGAGATCAGGAGCGGTACTCTGGAAACATTCAGTACTTC.